This T cell receptor (beta chain) was sequenced in a study of T-cell reconstitution after alpha-beta-depleted transplantation in children. Study-level points and caveats: Surviving recipient T cells and thymic progenitors accounted for the high day-60 TCRbeta diversity observed in some patients. Counts and diversity of T cells one year after transplant came mostly from newly produced T cells. Expanded clones from the graft, numbering several hundred, reportedly supplied alpha-beta T cells about two months after transplant.

During its preparation, the TCRbeta library received unique molecular identifiers. In TCRdb, the PCR reads were re-called with MiXCR into one record per CDR3 protein. Here the sample spans hundreds of thousands of distinct CDR3 sequences, 23% being singletons. Of note for this clonotype: The target antigen is unknown.

The CDR3 runs 12 residues. Trimming shortened V by 7 bases and J by 8 bases, and 11 bases separated the two germline ends. The rearrangement uses TRBV12-3 or TRBV12-4 and TRBJ1-4, with a weak D call TRBD1 (5 bases). The receptor was derived from a boy younger than two who had a stem cell transplant for acute myeloid leukemia, so the T cells may come from the graft donor. The starting material was PBMCs, mostly from graft donor cells, obtained 360 days after TCRalphabeta/CD19-depleted stem cell transplant. The CDR3 loop is CASKVWGEKLFF. Here the CDR3 DNA reads TGTGCCAGCAAGGTGTGGGGGGAAAAACTGTTTTTT.